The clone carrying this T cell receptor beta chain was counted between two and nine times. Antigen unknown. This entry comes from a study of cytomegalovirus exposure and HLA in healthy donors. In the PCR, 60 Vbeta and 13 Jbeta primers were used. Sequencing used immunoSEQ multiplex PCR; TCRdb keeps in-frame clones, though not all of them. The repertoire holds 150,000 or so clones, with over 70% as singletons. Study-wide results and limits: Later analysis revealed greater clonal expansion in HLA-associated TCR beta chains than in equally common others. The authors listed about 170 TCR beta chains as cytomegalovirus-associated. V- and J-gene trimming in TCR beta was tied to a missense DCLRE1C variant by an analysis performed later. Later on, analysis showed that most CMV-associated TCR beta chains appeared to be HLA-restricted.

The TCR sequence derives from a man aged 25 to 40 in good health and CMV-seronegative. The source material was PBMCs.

CDR3 sequence: CASSLTGRDTEAFF. DNA for the CDR3: TGTGCCAGCAGCTTGACAGGGCGCGACACTGAAGCTTTCTTT. V and J are TRBV7-9 and TRBJ1-1, with 7 nucleotides matching TRBD1. The V gene's germline CDR1 is SEHNR and CDR2 FQNEAQ (reference sequence). J gave up 3 bases and V 3 bases, and 4 bases lay outside the gene matches. CDR3 length: 14 amino acids.